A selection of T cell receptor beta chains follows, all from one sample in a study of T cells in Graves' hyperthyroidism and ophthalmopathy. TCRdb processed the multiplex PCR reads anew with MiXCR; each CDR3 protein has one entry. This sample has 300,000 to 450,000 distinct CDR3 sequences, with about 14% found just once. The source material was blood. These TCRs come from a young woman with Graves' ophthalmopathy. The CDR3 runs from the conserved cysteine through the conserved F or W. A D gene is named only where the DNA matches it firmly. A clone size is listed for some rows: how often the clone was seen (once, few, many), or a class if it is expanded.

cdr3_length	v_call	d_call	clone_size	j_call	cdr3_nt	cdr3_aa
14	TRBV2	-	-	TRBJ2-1	TGTGCCAGCATGGAGGACAGCTCCTACAATGAGCAGTTCTTC	CASMEDSSYNEQFF
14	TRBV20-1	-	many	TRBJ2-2	TGCAGTGCTAGGGAACAGGGAAGTACCGGGGAGCTGTTTTTT	CSAREQGSTGELFF
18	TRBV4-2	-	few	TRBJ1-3	TGTGCCAGCAGCCAAGATTATAAAAACCCAAGCTCTGGAAACACCATATATTTT	CASSQDYKNPSSGNTIYF
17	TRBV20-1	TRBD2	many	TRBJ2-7	TGCAGTGCTAGAGACCCTCTATTGGGACTAGCGGGGCACGAGCAGTACTTC	CSARDPLLGLAGHEQYF
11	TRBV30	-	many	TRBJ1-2	TGTGCGACGGACGGCTTCTATGGCTACACCTTC	CATDGFYGYTF
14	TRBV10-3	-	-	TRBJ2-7	TGTGCCATCAGTGGGGCCTTGACAGGTAACGAGCAGTACTTC	CAISGALTGNEQYF
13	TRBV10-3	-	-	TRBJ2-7	TGTGCCATCAGGACAGACAGCTCCTACGAGCAGTACTTC	CAIRTDSSYEQYF
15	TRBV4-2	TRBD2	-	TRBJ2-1	TGTGCCAGCAGCCAAGCCCGGGACTACGACAATGAGCAGTTCTTC	CASSQARDYDNEQFF
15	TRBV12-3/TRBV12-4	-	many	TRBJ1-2	TGTGCCAGCAGTGGAAACGGACAGTACGAAGATGGCTACACCTTC	CASSGNGQYEDGYTF
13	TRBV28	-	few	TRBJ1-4	TGTGCCAGCAGTTTATATGGACCGGGAAAACTGTTTTTT	CASSLYGPGKLFF
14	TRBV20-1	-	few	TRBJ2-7	TGCAGTGCTAGTGCAGGCAGACTTGGCTACGAGCAGTACTTC	CSASAGRLGYEQYF
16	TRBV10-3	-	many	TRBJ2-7	TGTGCCATCAGTGGGAGGGGGAACAGGCCAACCTACGAGCAGTACTTC	CAISGRGNRPTYEQYF
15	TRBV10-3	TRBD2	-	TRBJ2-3	TGTGCCATCAGTGGGGTAGCGGGGGGGCCAGATACGCAGTATTTT	CAISGVAGGPDTQYF
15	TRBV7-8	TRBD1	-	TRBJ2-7	TGTGCCAGCAGCTCCCCAGACAGGGGTAGGGGAGAGCAGTACTTC	CASSSPDRGRGEQYF
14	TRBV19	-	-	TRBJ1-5	TGTGCCAGTACCCACCGGGGGGGCAATCAGCCCCAGCATTTT	CASTHRGGNQPQHF
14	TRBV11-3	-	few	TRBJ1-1	TGTGCCAGCAGCCACGCCCGAATTAACACTGAAGCTTTCTTT	CASSHARINTEAFF
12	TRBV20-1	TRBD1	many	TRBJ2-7	TGCAGTGCTAGGACAGGGTCCTACGAGCAGTACTTC	CSARTGSYEQYF
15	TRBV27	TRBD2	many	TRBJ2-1	TGTGCCAGCAGTCGGGCCGGGACTAGGGATGGTGAGCAGTTCTTC	CASSRAGTRDGEQFF
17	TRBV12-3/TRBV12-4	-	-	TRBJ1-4	TGTGCCAGCAGTGCGAGAACAGGGAGCGTAACTAATGAAAAACTGTTTTTT	CASSARTGSVTNEKLFF
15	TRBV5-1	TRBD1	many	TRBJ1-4	TGCGCCAGCAGCTTGGCCGCAGGGGGGAATGAAAAACTGTTTTTT	CASSLAAGGNEKLFF
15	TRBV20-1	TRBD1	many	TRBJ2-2	TGCAGTGCATCAGGGGGACAGGTTGGCACCGGGGAGCTGTTTTTT	CSASGGQVGTGELFF
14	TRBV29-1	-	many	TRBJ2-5	TGCAGCGTTGGCTCCCCGAACTTCAGAGAGACCCAGTACTTC	CSVGSPNFRETQYF
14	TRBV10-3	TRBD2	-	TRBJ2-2	TGTGCCATCAGTGACCCGGGGGGGTTCGGGGAGCTGTTTTTT	CAISDPGGFGELFF
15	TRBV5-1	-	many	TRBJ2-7	TGCGCCAGCAGCTTGGAGGCAGGACTATCCTACGAGCAGTACTTC	CASSLEAGLSYEQYF